This T cell receptor beta chain was profiled in a study of response to subunit inactivated influenza vaccine. Findings and limits, study-wide: It was suggested by the authors that few new T cells are recruited by each seasonal influenza vaccination.

Germline V CDR1 and CDR2: MGHDK, SYGVNS. This CDR3 is 12 amino acids long. V was cut by 5 bases and J by 4 bases, with 8 bases left in between. TCRdb ran MiXCR on the RT-PCR reads and lists one entry per CDR3 protein. The sample includes approximately 520,000 distinct CDR3 sequences, approximately 15% of them seen just once. This clonotype has just a few counts. As yet, its antigen is unknown. The sequenced sample was CD4+ T cells sorted from PBMCs, obtained around 25 months after vaccination. The sequence was collected from a man between 50 and 69 years old who received an inactivated influenza vaccine. The chain joins TRBV25-1 to TRBJ1-1; D uncertain. The CDR3 bases are TGTGCCAGCAGTAACCCCGGCACTGAAGCTTTCTTT. Amino acid sequence: CASSNPGTEAFF. The whole variable domain, remainder taken from reference TRBV25-1 and TRBJ1-1, is EADIYQTPRYLVIGTGKKITLECSQTMGHDKMYWYQQDPGMELHLIHYSYGVNSTEKGDLSSESTVSRIRTEHFPLTLESARPSHTSQYLCASSNPGTEAFFGQGTRLTVV.